This T cell receptor beta chain derives from a study of Ad26.COV2.S vaccination and SARS-CoV-2 variants. About the research overall: Ad26.COV2.S was injected intramuscularly once or twice, 56 days apart. The study's findings and limits: Vaccinees and placebo recipients showed similar non-spike TCR breadth.

The assay was immunoSEQ multiplex PCR, and TCRdb's table has in-frame clones only and misses some. Among over 450,000 clones listed, roughly nine tenths were seen once. Treatment here: some 19 received Ad26.COV2.S at low or high dose, single or two shots; about five received placebo; per-sample allocation not given. Sampling occurred on day 63 after the first vaccine or placebo injection. It was Wuhan-strain SARS-CoV-2 spike that the Ad26 vaccine vector expressed. Trimming cost V 3 bases and J 3 bases, with 9 bases left between them. The germline V gene has CDR1 KGHSH and CDR2 LQKENI. The CDR3 covers 13 residues. Worth noting for this clone: Its target is unknown. The sample has other DNA sequences that encode this CDR3 too.

The chain carries TRBV18 and TRBJ2-7; a possible D gene is TRBD2 (5 bases). The sample in question was peripheral blood, obtained in a trial of Ad26.COV2.S vaccine versus placebo. The clonotype comes from a person aged 18-60 years who received the Ad26.COV2.S COVID-19 vaccine or a placebo. CDR3 protein: CASSPGGSYEQYF. The DNA of the CDR3 is TGTGCCAGCTCACCGGGTGGGAGCTACGAGCAGTACTTC.